This T cell receptor beta chain was sequenced in a study of cytomegalovirus exposure and HLA in healthy donors. J lost 7 bases, V lost 1 base, and 9 bases had no gene match. CDR1 MGHRA and CDR2 YSYEKL come from the germline V gene. This CDR3 is 16 amino acids long. Vbeta (60) and Jbeta (13) primers were used in the PCR. Clones were sequenced by immunoSEQ multiplex PCR, and TCRdb holds only the in-frame ones, with some missing. The sample lists roughly 100,000 clones, approximately 80% occurring once. The chain combines TRBV4-1 with TRBJ1-1, with 10 positions matching TRBD1. Source material: PBMCs. This TCR came from a man in his thirties or forties in good health and CMV-seropositive. CDR3 residues: CASSQVPTGGRNEAFF. In nucleotides, the CDR3 is TGCGCCAGCAGCCAAGTGCCGACAGGGGGCCGTAATGAAGCTTTCTTT.